This T cell receptor (beta chain) was recovered during a study of blood T cell repertoires in COVID-19. Across the whole study: The study drew acute and convalescent COVID-19 samples from the United States, Italy and Spain.

Germline V CDR1 and CDR2: SQVTM, ANQGSEA. CDR3 length equals 17 residues. J gave up 3 bases and V 6 bases, and 19 bases lay outside the gene matches. The table came from immunoSEQ multiplex PCR; TCRdb's copy has only in-frame clones and leaves some out. The data show fewer than 350,000 clones, with 85% to 90% seen just once and over 3.5% held by the top ten. Across 20 to 25 US areas, participants ranged in age from about 18 to 100 years. This sequence was found in a woman in her thirties with acute COVID-19. Sequencing was done on a sample of PBMCs or T cells enriched from blood (not recorded which). This rearrangement joins TRBV29-1 to TRBJ2-7, with 8 bases identical to TRBD2. The CDR3 sequence is CSVEEPSLADPFYEQYF. The CDR3 DNA reads as TGCAGCGTCGAGGAGCCTTCACTAGCGGACCCCTTCTACGAGCAGTACTTC.